The clone carrying this T cell receptor (beta chain) was recorded once. Its target is unknown. The sample originates from a study of a mutant IDH1 vaccine in newly diagnosed glioma. Libraries were prepared by immunoSEQ multiplex PCR; TCRdb keeps only in-frame clonotypes and omits some of them. This table holds about 36,000 clones, about four fifths found once. Germline CDR1 reads LNHDA; CDR2 reads SQIVND (reference sequence). The CDR3 loop spans 19 amino acids. V was pared by 3 bases and J by 2 bases, with 15 bases of the junction left unmatched. Time point in this sample: week 5, during vaccination. It was 300 ug of mutant IDH1 20-mer peptide that made up each vaccine dose, given with topical imiquimod.

This TCR came from a man in his fifties or sixties with glioma. V is TRBV19 and J is TRBJ2-2; TRBD1 matches 7 bases. Specimen: PBMCs, collected from a glioma patient whose treatment included an IDH1 peptide vaccine. The CDR3 region is CASSIRGQWLERNTGELFF. CDR3 nucleotides: TGTGCCAGTAGTATTCGGGGACAGTGGCTTGAGAGAAACACCGGGGAGCTGTTTTTT.